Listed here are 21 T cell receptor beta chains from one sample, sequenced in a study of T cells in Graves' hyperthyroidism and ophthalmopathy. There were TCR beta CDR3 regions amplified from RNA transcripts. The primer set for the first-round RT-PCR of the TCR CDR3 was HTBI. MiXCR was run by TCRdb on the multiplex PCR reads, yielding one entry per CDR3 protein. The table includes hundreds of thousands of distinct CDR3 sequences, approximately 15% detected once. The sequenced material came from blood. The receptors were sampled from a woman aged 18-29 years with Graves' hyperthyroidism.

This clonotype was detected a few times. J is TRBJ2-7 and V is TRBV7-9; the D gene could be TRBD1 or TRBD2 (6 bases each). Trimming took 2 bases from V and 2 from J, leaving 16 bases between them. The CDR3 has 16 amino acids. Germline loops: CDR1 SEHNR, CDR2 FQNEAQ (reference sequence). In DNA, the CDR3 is TGTGCCAGCAGCTTATTGGGGGGCGGGATGACCTACGAGCAGTACTTC. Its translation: CASSLLGGGMTYEQYF. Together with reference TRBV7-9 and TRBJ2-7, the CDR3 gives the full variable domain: DTGVSQNPRHKITKRGQNVTFRCDPISEHNRLYWYRQTLGQGPEFLTYFQNEAQLEKSRLLSDRFSAERPKGSFSTLEIQRTEQGDSAMYLCASSLLGGGMTYEQYFGPGTRLTVT.

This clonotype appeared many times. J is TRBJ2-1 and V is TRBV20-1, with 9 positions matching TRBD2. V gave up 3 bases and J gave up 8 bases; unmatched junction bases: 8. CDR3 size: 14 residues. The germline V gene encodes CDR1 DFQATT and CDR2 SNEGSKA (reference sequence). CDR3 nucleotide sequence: TGCAGTGCTAGCCCTAGCGGGACTGGGTATGAGCAGTTCTTC. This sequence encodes CSASPSGTGYEQFF.

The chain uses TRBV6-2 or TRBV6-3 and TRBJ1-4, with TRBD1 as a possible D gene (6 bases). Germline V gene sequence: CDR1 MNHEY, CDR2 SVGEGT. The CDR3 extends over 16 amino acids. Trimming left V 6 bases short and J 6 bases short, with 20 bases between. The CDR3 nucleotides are TGTGCCAGCAGAACTCCACCAGGGGCCTGGGATGAAAAACTGTTTTTT. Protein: CASRTPPGAWDEKLFF.

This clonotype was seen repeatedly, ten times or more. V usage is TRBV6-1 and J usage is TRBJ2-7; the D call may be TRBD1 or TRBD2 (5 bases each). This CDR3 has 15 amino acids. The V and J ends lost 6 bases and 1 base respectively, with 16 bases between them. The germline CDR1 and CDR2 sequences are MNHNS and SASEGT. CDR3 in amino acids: CASRDTGTESYEQYF. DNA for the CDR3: TGTGCCAGCAGAGACACCGGGACGGAGTCCTACGAGCAGTACTTC.

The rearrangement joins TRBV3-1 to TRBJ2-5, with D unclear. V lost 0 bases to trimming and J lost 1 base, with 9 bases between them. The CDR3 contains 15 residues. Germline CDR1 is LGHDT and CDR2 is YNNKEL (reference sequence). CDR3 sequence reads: CASSQDSSGQETQYF. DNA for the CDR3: TGTGCCAGCAGCCAAGATTCATCCGGCCAAGAGACCCAGTACTTC.

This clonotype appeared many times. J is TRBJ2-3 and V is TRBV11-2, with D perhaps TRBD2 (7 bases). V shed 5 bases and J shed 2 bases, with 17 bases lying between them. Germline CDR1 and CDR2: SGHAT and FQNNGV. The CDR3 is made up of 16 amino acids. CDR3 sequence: CASSPIGGGATDTQYF. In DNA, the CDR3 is TGTGCCAGCAGCCCGATTGGGGGGGGGGCCACAGATACGCAGTATTTT.

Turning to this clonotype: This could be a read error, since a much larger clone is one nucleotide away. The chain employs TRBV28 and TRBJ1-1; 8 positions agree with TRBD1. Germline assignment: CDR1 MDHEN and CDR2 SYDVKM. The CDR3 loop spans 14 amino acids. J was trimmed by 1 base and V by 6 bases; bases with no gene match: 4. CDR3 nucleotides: TGTGCCAGCAGGGTGGGACAGGCGAACACTGAAGCTTTCTTT. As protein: CASRVGQANTEAFF.

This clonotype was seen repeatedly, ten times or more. CDR3 region: CASRAESSSSNQPQHF. CDR3 DNA: TGTGCCAGCAGAGCCGAATCAAGTTCTAGCAATCAGCCCCAGCATTTT. The V call is TRBV12-3 or TRBV12-4, the J call TRBJ1-5; the D is unclear. This CDR3 has 16 residues. V lost 6 bases and J 0 bases, leaving 15 bases between the germline ends.

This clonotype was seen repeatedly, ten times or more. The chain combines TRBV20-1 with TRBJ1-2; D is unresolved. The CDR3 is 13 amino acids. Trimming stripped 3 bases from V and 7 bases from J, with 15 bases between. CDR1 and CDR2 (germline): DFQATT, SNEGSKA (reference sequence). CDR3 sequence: CSASGEGLFGYTF. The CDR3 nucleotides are TGCAGTGCTAGTGGGGAAGGTCTATTTGGCTACACCTTC.

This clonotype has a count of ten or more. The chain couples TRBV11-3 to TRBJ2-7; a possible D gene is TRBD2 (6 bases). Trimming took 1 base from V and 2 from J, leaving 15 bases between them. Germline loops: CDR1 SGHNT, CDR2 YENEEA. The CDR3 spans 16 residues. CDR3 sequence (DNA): TGTGCCAGCAGCTTAGTCCGGGGGACTGAACCCTACGAGCAGTACTTC. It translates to CASSLVRGTEPYEQYF.

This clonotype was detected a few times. The DNA of the CDR3 is TGCGCCAGCAGCCAAGAGGTAGCGGGACCGGTTGTTCAGTACTTC. It codes for CASSQEVAGPVVQYF. The J gene is TRBJ2-4, the V gene TRBV4-1; 8 bases are a match to TRBD2. Germline assignment: CDR1 MGHRA and CDR2 YSYEKL. Losses at the gene ends were 0 bases for V and 11 bases for J; bases not matched to a gene: 9. This CDR3 has 15 residues.

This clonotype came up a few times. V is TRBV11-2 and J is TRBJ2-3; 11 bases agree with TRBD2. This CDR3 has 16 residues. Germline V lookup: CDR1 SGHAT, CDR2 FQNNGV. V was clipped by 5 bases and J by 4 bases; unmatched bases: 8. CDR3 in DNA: TGTGCCAGCAGCGTTATAGCGGGAGGGCAGTCAGATACGCAGTATTTT. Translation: CASSVIAGGQSDTQYF.

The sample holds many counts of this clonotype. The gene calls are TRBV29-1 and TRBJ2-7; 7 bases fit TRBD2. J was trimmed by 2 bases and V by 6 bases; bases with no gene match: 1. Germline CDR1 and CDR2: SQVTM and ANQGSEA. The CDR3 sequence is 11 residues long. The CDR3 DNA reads TGCAGCGTGGGGGGGGCCTACGAGCAGTACTTC. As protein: CSVGGAYEQYF.

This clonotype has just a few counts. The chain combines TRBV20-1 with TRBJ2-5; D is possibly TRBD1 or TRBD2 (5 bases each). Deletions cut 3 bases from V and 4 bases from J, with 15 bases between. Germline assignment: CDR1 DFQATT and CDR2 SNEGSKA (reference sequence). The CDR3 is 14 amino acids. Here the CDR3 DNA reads TGCAGTGCTAGTACCCCGTGGGACCCAGAGACCCAGTACTTC. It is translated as CSASTPWDPETQYF.

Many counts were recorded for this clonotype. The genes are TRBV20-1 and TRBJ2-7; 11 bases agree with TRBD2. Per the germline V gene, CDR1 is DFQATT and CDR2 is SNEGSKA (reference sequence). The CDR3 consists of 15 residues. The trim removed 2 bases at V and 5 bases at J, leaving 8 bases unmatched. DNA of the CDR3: TGCAGTGCTAGACATAGCGGGAGGGCCTCGAACGAGCAGTACTTC. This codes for CSARHSGRASNEQYF.

The CDR3 DNA reads TGTGCCAGCAGCGTGGTCGGGGAGAGCTATGGCTACACCTTC. It encodes CASSVVGESYGYTF. The chain joins TRBV9 to TRBJ1-2, with no clear D. V dropped 2 bases and J dropped 4 bases, with 12 bases sitting between them. CDR1 is SGDLS, CDR2 YYNGEE, per germline. This CDR3 has 14 residues.

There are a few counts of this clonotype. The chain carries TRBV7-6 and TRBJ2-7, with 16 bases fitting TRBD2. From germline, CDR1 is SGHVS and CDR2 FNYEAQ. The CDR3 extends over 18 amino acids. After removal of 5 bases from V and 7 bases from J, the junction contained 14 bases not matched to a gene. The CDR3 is CASSPTGGLAGGPREQYF. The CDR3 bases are TGTGCCAGCAGCCCAACAGGGGGACTAGCGGGAGGGCCGAGGGAGCAGTACTTC.

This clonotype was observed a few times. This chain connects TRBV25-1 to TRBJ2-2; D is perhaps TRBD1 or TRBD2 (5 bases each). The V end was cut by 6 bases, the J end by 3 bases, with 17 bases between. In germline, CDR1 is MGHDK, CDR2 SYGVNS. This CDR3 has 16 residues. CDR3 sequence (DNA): TGTGCCAGCAGGGGGGAACTAGAATGGTACACCGGGGAGCTGTTTTTT. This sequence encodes CASRGELEWYTGELFF.

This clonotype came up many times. CDR3 region: CASSPPLGPLRGEQYF. CDR3 DNA: TGTGCCAGCAGCCCCCCGTTAGGCCCCCTGAGGGGAGAGCAGTACTTC. This chain connects TRBV27 to TRBJ2-7; either TRBD1 or TRBD2 may fit D (5 bases each). The CDR3 runs to 16 residues. The V end lost 6 bases, the J end lost 7 bases, and 25 bases lay between the germline ends. Per the germline V gene, CDR1 is MNHEY and CDR2 is SMNVEV (reference sequence).

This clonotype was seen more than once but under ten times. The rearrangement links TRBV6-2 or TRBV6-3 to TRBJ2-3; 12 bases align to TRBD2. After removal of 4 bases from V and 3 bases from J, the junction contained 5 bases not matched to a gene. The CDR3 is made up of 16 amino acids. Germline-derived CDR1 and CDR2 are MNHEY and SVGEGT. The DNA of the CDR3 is TGTGCCAGCAGTTGGACTAGCGGGATTTCTACAGATACGCAGTATTTT. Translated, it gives CASSWTSGISTDTQYF.

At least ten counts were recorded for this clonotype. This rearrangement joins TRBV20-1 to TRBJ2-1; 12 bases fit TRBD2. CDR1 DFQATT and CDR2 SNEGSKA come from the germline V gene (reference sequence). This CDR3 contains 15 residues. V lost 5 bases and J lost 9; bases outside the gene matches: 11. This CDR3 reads CSAGNPSGRAGEQFF. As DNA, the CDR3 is TGCAGTGCTGGCAATCCTAGCGGGAGGGCCGGTGAGCAGTTCTTC.